One and the same sample provided the 22 T cell receptor beta chains below, sequenced in a study of naive and memory T cell subsets. Two oligonucleotides, mixed equimolar, formed the beta constant-region primer covering TRBC1 and TRBC2. The ligated cDNA underwent four PCR rounds using SP2 and nested alpha and beta constant-region primers. TCRdb redid the calling of the UMI-ligation and nested PCR reads with MiXCR, one entry per CDR3 protein. The sample yields about 23,000 distinct CDR3 sequences, around 8.8% seen once. The sample taken for sequencing was central memory CD8+ T cells from blood. The receptor set was obtained from a human donor in good health.

V is TRBV20-1 and J is TRBJ1-1, with D unclear. Per the germline V gene, CDR1 is DFQATT and CDR2 is SNEGSKA (reference sequence). The CDR3 covers 14 residues. V was pared by 0 bases and J by 7 bases, with 15 bases between. The chain's CDR3 is CSARDNPGFGEAFF. The DNA for the CDR3 is TGCAGTGCTAGAGATAATCCCGGGTTCGGTGAAGCTTTCTTT.

The sample holds many counts of this clonotype. The chain uses TRBV11-1 and TRBJ2-7; 8 bases are shared with TRBD2. CDR3 length equals 15 residues. The V gene end was trimmed by 0 bases and the J gene end by 2 bases; junction bases not matched to a gene: 3. Germline CDR1 and CDR2: SGHAT and FQDESV (reference sequence). The CDR3 sequence is CASSLAPGGAYEQYF. The CDR3, as DNA: TGTGCCAGCAGCTTAGCCCCGGGAGGGGCCTACGAGCAGTACTTC.

This clonotype was observed a handful of times. The rearrangement uses TRBV19 and TRBJ2-7; D remains unclear. Germline V lookup: CDR1 LNHDA, CDR2 SQIVND (reference sequence). The CDR3 extends over 16 amino acids. V lost 1 base, J lost 2 bases, and 15 bases lay in between. The DNA for the CDR3 is TGTGCCAGTAGTATAGGTGCAGCAGACAAGCCCTACGAGCAGTACTTC. Protein sequence: CASSIGAADKPYEQYF. Full variable domain (missing parts from reference TRBV19 and TRBJ2-7): DGGITQSPKYLFRKEGQNVTLSCEQNLNHDAMYWYRQDPGQGLRLIYYSQIVNDFQKGDIAEGYSVSREKKESFPLTVTSAQKNPTAFYLCASSIGAADKPYEQYFGPGTRLTVT.

This clonotype was detected a few times. J is TRBJ1-1 and V is TRBV6-1; D remains unclear. V was clipped by 2 bases and J by 1 base, with 5 bases between them. The CDR3 is made up of 13 amino acids. Germline V CDR1 and CDR2: MNHNS, SASEGT. The CDR3 here is CASSEHENTEAFF. The CDR3, as DNA: TGTGCCAGCAGTGAACATGAGAACACTGAAGCTTTCTTT.

The chain employs TRBV15 and TRBJ2-3; a weak D match, TRBD2 (6 bases). The V end lost 5 bases, the J end lost 2 bases, and 11 bases lay between the germline ends. Germline loops: CDR1 LNHNV, CDR2 YYDKDF (reference sequence). CDR3 length equals 14 residues. The CDR3 loop is CATSVSGITDTQYF. In nucleotides, the CDR3 is TGTGCCACCAGCGTTAGCGGAATCACAGATACGCAGTATTTT.

The J gene is TRBJ2-1, the V gene TRBV25-1; D is uncertain. CDR1 MGHDK and CDR2 SYGVNS come from the germline V gene. Trimming left V 2 bases short and J 8 bases short, with 19 bases between. The CDR3 length is 16 residues. In nucleotides, the CDR3 is TGTGCCAGCAGTGAAGATGATTTCAGGCTAGAGGATGAGCAGTTCTTC. This translates into CASSEDDFRLEDEQFF.

This clonotype came up a few times. The chain joins TRBV18 to TRBJ2-3, with a tentative D call TRBD1 (5 bases). V was trimmed by 2 bases and J by 2 bases, leaving 14 bases between them. The CDR3 extends over 16 amino acids. CDR1 KGHSH and CDR2 LQKENI come from the germline V gene. DNA for the CDR3: TGTGCCAGCTCACCAGGGGCACCGAGTCCCACAGATACGCAGTATTTT. It specifies CASSPGAPSPTDTQYF.

The chain recombines TRBV27 with TRBJ1-1; D remains unclear. The germline V gene encodes CDR1 MNHEY and CDR2 SMNVEV (reference sequence). The V and J ends lost 0 bases and 0 bases respectively, with 14 bases between them. CDR3 size: 17 residues. The DNA for the CDR3 is TGTGCCAGCAGTTTATCGGGCACTGGGTTAATGAACACTGAAGCTTTCTTT. Translating it yields CASSLSGTGLMNTEAFF.

This clonotype has more than one count but fewer than ten. This chain connects TRBV19 to TRBJ1-1; D gene ambiguous. V gave up 8 bases and J gave up 10 bases, with 8 bases separating them. Germline V lookup: CDR1 LNHDA, CDR2 SQIVND (reference sequence). The CDR3 sequence is 9 residues long. CDR3 residues: CASSFGAFF. CDR3 DNA: TGTGCCAGTTCCTTCGGAGCTTTCTTT.

This chain joins TRBV5-5 and TRBJ2-7; 7 nucleotides match TRBD1. The junction had 3 bases not matched to a gene; V was cut back by 0 bases and J by 3 bases. Germline V CDR1 and CDR2: SGHKS, YYEKEE (reference sequence). CDR3 length equals 14 residues. In DNA, the CDR3 is TGTGCCAGCAGCTTGGCGGGACAGCACTACGAGCAGTACTTC. Its translation is CASSLAGQHYEQYF.

There are a few counts of this clonotype. The chain has TRBV10-3 and TRBJ2-4; possible D gene TRBD1, 6 bases. The CDR3 runs 16 residues. From germline, CDR1 is ENHRY and CDR2 SYGVKD. Trimming pared 5 bases from V and 0 bases from J, leaving 14 bases between. The chain's CDR3 is CAISKNNRVAKNIQYF. Here the CDR3 DNA reads TGTGCCATCAGTAAAAACAACAGGGTAGCCAAAAACATTCAGTACTTC.

This clonotype was recorded a few times. The chain is built from TRBV27 and TRBJ2-1; D remains unclear. The CDR3 consists of 11 residues. CDR1 MNHEY and CDR2 SMNVEV come from the germline V gene (reference sequence). V shed 2 bases and J shed 8 bases, with 4 bases lying between them. The CDR3, as DNA: TGTGCCAGCAGTTTACTGGATGAGCAGTTCTTC. Encoded protein: CASSLLDEQFF.

The table lists this clonotype with many counts. The V call is TRBV5-1, the J call TRBJ2-1; D possibly matches TRBD1 or TRBD2 (5 bases each). Trimming left V 7 bases short and J 4 bases short, with 12 bases between. Germline V gene lookup returns CDR1 SGHRS and CDR2 YFSETQ. This CDR3 has 13 amino acids. This CDR3 is CASSTGPYNEQFF. The CDR3 nucleotides read TGCGCCAGCTCCACGGGGCCTTACAATGAGCAGTTCTTC.

The sample holds many counts of this clonotype. V gene TRBV27 combines with J gene TRBJ2-7; TRBD2 might be the D (5 bases). Looked up from germline, CDR1 is MNHEY and CDR2 is SMNVEV (reference sequence). The CDR3 is 15 amino acids. The ends were cut back, 5 bases at V and 4 bases at J, with 18 bases in the middle. CDR3 in amino acids: CASSPSGGGGYEQYF. DNA for the CDR3: TGTGCCAGCAGTCCCTCTGGAGGAGGAGGTTACGAGCAGTACTTC.

This clonotype was observed at least ten times. The chain carries TRBV20-1 and TRBJ2-1; 14 positions match TRBD2. Germline V gene lookup returns CDR1 DFQATT and CDR2 SNEGSKA (reference sequence). This CDR3 comprises 19 residues. Losses at the gene ends were 0 bases for V and 8 bases for J; bases not matched to a gene: 15. The CDR3 DNA follows: TGCAGTGCTAGAGATGACTGGGGACTAGCGGGAGCCCCGCCCGATGAGCAGTTCTTC. This codes for CSARDDWGLAGAPPDEQFF.

The genes are TRBV7-9 and TRBJ1-5; D gene uncertain. This CDR3 is built from 15 residues. V dropped 4 bases and J dropped 1 base, with 11 bases sitting between them. Germline V gene sequence: CDR1 SEHNR, CDR2 FQNEAQ (reference sequence). CDR3 in amino acids: CASSSGPGSNQPQHF. CDR3 nucleotides: TGTGCCAGCAGCTCAGGTCCGGGGAGCAATCAGCCCCAGCATTTT.

This clonotype was detected a few times. This chain joins TRBV7-9 and TRBJ1-1; D gene ambiguous. V gave up 3 bases and J gave up 1 base, with 9 bases separating them. Germline CDR1 reads SEHNR; CDR2 reads FQNEAQ (reference sequence). The CDR3 has 14 residues. For the CDR3, the DNA is TGTGCCAGCAGCTTTTTAGGGCCGAACACTGAAGCTTTCTTT. Its translation is CASSFLGPNTEAFF.

This sequence joins TRBV28 and TRBJ1-1; D remains unclear. V was cut by 7 bases and J by 0 bases, with 9 bases left in between. The CDR3 is 13 amino acids. The V gene's germline CDR1 is MDHEN and CDR2 SYDVKM. In nucleotides, the CDR3 is TGTGCCAGCAATGAGAGAATGAACACTGAAGCTTTCTTT. Protein sequence: CASNERMNTEAFF. Variable domain in full (rest from reference TRBV28 and TRBJ1-1): DVKVTQSSRYLVKRTGEKVFLECVQDMDHENMFWYRQDPGLGLRLIYFSYDVKMKEKGDIPEGYSVSREKKERFSLILESASTNQTSMYLCASNERMNTEAFFGQGTRLTVV.

This clonotype was seen a few times. V usage is TRBV13 and J usage is TRBJ2-7; TRBD1 agrees at 8 bases. V was clipped by 6 bases and J by 4 bases; unmatched bases: 5. CDR1 is PRHDT, CDR2 FYEKMQ, per germline (reference sequence). The CDR3 runs 13 residues. The DNA for the CDR3 is TGTGCCAGCAGGGAACAGGGGGGATACGAGCAGTACTTC. Its protein is CASREQGGYEQYF.

This clonotype occurred a few times. The chain recombines TRBV12-3 or TRBV12-4 with TRBJ2-3; either TRBD1 or TRBD2 may supply D (5 bases each). This CDR3 has 15 amino acids. The V and J ends lost 8 bases and 2 bases respectively, with 17 bases between them. CDR3 sequence (DNA): TGTGCCAGCGGGTATGCGTTGGGGGTCACAGATACGCAGTATTTT. Translated, it gives CASGYALGVTDTQYF.

This clonotype was counted at least ten times. V gene TRBV15 combines with J gene TRBJ1-2, with D unresolved. Germline V gene lookup returns CDR1 LNHNV and CDR2 YYDKDF (reference sequence). Trimming left V 0 bases short and J 7 bases short, with 9 bases between. CDR3 length: 13 amino acids. The CDR3 DNA follows: TGTGCCACCAGCAGAGACAGTCCGGGTGGCTACACCTTC. This encodes CATSRDSPGGYTF.

This clonotype appeared many times. The gene calls are TRBV28 and TRBJ2-2; no clear D. The CDR3 runs 14 residues. Trimming removed 7 bases at V and 2 bases at J, with 11 bases between. The germline V gene encodes CDR1 MDHEN and CDR2 SYDVKM. In DNA, the CDR3 is TGTGCCAGCAAAGTACCACGAAACACCGGGGAGCTGTTTTTT. Encoded protein: CASKVPRNTGELFF.